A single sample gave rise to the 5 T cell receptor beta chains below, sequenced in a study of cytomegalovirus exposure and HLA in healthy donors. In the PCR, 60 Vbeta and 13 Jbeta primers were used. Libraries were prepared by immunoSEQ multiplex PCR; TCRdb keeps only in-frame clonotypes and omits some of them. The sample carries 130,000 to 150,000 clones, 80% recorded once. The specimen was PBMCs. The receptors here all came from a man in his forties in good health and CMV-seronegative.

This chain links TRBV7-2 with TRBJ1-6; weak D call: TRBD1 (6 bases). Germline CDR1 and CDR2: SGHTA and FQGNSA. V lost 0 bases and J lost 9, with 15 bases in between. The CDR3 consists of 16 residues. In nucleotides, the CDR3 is TGTGCCAGCAGCTTAGCGCGTTGGGGGGGCGGTTCACCCCTCCACTTT. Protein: CASSLARWGGGSPLHF.

DNA for the CDR3: TGTGCCAGTAGTTCGACACCTTTGTTGAACACTGAAGCTTTCTTT. Encoded protein: CASSSTPLLNTEAFF. The rearrangement joins TRBV19 to TRBJ1-1; D is unresolved. CDR1 is LNHDA and CDR2 is SQIVND in the germline V gene (reference sequence). V lost 5 bases and J 0 bases, leaving 13 bases between the germline ends. The CDR3 is made up of 15 amino acids.

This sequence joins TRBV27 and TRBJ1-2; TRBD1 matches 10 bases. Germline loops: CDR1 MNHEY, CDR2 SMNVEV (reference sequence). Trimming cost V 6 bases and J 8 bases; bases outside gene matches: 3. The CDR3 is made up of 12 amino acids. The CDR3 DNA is TGTGCCAGCAGCAGGACAGGGGGGGGCTACACCTTC. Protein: CASSRTGGGYTF.

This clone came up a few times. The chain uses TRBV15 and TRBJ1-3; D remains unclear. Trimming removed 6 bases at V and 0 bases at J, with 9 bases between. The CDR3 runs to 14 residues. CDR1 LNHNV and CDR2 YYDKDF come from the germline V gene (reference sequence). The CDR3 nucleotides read TGTGCCACCAGTCACATCTTCTCTGGAAACACCATATATTTT. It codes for CATSHIFSGNTIYF.

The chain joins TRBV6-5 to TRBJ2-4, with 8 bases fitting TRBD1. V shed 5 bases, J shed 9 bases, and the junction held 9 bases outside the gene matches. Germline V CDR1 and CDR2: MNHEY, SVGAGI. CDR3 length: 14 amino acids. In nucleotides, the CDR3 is TGTGCCAGCAGTGACCAGACAGGGGATCTCATTCAGTACTTC. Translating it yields CASSDQTGDLIQYF.